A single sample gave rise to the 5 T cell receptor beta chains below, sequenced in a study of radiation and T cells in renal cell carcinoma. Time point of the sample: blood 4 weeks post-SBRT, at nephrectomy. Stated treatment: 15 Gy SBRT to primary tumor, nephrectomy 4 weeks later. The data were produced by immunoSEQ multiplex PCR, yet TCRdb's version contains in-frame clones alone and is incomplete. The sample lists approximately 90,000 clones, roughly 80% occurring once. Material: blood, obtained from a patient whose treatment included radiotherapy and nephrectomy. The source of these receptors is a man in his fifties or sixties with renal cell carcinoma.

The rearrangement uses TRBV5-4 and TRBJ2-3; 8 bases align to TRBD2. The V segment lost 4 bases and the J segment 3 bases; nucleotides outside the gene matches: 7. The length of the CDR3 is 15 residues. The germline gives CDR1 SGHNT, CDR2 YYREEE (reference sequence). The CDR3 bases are TGTGCCAGCAGCGCAGCGGGGGTGTGGACAGATACGCAGTATTTT. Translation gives CASSAAGVWTDTQYF.

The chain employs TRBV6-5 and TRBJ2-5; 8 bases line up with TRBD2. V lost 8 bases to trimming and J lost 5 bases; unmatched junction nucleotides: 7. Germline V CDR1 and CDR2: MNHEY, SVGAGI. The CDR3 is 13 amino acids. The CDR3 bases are TGTGCCAGCTCCCGGGGGGGGCGGGAGACCCAGTACTTC. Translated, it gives CASSRGGRETQYF.

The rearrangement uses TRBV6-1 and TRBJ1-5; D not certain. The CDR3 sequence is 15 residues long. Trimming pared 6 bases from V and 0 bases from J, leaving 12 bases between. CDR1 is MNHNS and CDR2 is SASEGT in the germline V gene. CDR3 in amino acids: CASRPPEYSNQPQHF. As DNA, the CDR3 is TGTGCCAGCAGGCCACCAGAGTATAGCAATCAGCCCCAGCATTTT.

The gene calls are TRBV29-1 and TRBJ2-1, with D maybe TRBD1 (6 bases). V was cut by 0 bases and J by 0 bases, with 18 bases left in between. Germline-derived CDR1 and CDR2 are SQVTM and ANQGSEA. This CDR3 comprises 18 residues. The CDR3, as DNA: TGCAGCGTTGAAGATCGAAGAGGGGGTAGGAGCTCCTACAATGAGCAGTTCTTC. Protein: CSVEDRRGGRSSYNEQFF.

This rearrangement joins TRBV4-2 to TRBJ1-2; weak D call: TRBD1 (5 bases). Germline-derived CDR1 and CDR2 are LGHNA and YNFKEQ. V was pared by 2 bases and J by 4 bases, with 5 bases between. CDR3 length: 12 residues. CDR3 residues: CASSQRGYGYTF. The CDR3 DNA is TGTGCCAGCAGCCAAAGGGGCTATGGCTACACCTTC.